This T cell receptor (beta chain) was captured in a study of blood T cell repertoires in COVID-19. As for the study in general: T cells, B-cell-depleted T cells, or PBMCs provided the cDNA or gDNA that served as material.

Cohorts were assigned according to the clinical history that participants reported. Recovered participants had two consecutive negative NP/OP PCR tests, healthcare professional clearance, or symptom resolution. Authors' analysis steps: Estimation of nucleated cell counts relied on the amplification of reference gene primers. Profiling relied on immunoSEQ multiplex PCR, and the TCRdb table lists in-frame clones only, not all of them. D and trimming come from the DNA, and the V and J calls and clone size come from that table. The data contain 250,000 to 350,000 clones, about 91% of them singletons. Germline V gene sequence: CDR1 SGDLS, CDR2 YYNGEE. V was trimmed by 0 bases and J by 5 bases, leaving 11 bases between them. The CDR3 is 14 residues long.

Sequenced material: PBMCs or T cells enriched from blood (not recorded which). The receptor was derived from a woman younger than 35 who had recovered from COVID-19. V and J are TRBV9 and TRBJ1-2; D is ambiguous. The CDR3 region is CASSVGPEVYGYTF. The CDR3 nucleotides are TGTGCCAGCAGCGTAGGCCCCGAGGTGTATGGCTACACCTTC. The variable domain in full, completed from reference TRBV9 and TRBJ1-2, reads DSGVTQTPKHLITATGQRVTLRCSPRSGDLSVYWYQQSLDQGLQFLIQYYNGEERAKGNILERFSAQQFPDLHSELNLSSLELGDSALYFCASSVGPEVYGYTFGSGTRLTVV.